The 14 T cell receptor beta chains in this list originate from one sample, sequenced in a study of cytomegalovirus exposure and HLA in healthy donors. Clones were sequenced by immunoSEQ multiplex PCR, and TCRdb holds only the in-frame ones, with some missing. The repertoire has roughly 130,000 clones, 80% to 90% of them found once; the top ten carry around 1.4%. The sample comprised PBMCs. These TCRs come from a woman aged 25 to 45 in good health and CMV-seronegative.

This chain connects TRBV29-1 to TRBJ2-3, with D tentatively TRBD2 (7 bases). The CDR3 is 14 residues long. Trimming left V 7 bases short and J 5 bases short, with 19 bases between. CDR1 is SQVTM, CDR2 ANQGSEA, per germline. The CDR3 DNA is TGCAGCGCCGGGGGGCCCGGTGGGGTAGATACGCAGTATTTT. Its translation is CSAGGPGGVDTQYF.

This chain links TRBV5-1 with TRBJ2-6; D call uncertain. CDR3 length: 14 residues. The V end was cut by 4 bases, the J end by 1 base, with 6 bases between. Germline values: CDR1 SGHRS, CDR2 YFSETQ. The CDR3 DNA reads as TGCGCCAGCAGCCCTCGGTCTGGGGCCAACGTCCTGACTTTC. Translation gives CASSPRSGANVLTF. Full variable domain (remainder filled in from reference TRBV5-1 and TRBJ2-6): KAGVTQTPRYLIKTRGQQVTLSCSPISGHRSVSWYQQTPGQGLQFLFEYFSETQRNKGNFPGRFSGRQFSNSRSEMNVSTLELGDSALYLCASSPRSGANVLTFGAGSRLTVL.

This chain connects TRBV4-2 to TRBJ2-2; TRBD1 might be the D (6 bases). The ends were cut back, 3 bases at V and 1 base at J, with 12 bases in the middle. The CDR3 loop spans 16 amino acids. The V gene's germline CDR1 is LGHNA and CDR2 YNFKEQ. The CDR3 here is CASSQPGTLNTGELFF. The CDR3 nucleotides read TGTGCCAGCAGCCAGCCCGGGACACTGAACACCGGGGAGCTGTTTTTT.

The CDR3 nucleotides are TGTGCCAGCAGTTACTCGCCGGGGATGAACACTGAAGCTTTCTTT. This gives the protein CASSYSPGMNTEAFF. V usage is TRBV6-6 and J usage is TRBJ1-1; D not resolved. Germline loops: CDR1 MNHNY, CDR2 SVGAGI (reference sequence). V was clipped by 0 bases and J by 0 bases, with 8 bases between them. The CDR3 spans 15 residues.

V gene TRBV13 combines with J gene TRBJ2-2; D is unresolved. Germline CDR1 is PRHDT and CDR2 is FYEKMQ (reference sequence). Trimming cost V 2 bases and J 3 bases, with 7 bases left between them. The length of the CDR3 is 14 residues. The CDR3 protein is CASSLNRDTGELFF. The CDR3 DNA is TGTGCCAGCAGCTTAAACAGAGACACCGGGGAGCTGTTTTTT.

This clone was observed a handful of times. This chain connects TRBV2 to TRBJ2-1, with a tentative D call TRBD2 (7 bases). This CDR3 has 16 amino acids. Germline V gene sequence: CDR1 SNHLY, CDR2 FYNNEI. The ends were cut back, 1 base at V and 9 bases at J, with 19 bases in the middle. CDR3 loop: CASSEDGGGLSSEQFF. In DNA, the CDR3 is TGTGCCAGCAGTGAAGATGGGGGGGGGCTTAGTAGTGAGCAGTTCTTC.

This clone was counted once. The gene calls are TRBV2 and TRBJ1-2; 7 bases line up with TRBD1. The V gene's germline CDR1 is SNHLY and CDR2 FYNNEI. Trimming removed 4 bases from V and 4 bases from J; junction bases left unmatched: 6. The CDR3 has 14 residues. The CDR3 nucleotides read TGTGCCAGCAGTGGACAGGGTTCGGCCTATGGCTACACCTTC. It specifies CASSGQGSAYGYTF.

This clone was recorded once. The CDR3 here is CASTEQGFNTEAFF. CDR3 bases: TGTGCCAGCACTGAACAGGGTTTTAACACTGAAGCTTTCTTT. The chain links TRBV6-5 to TRBJ1-1; possibly TRBD1 for D (6 bases). V was pared by 7 bases and J by 2 bases, with 14 bases between. The CDR3 contains 14 residues. CDR1 and CDR2 from the germline V gene are MNHEY and SVGAGI.

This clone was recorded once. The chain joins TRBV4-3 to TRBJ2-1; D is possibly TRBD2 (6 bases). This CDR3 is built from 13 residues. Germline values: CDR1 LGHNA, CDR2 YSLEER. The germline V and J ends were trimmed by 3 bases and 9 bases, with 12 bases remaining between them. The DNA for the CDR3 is TGCGCCAGCAGCCAGGACCGCGGGGCTGAGCAGTTCTTC. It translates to CASSQDRGAEQFF.

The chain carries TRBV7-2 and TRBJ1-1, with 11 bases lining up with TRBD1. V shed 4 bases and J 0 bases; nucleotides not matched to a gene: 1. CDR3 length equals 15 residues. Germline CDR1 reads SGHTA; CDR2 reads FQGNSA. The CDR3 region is CASSWTGGLNTEAFF. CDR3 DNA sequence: TGTGCCAGCAGCTGGACAGGGGGCCTGAACACTGAAGCTTTCTTT.

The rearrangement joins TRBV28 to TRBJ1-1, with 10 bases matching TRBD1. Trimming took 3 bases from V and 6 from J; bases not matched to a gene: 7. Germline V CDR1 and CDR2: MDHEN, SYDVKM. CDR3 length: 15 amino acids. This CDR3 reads CASSFGTGERPEAFF. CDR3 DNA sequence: TGTGCCAGCAGTTTTGGGACAGGGGAGAGGCCTGAAGCTTTCTTT.

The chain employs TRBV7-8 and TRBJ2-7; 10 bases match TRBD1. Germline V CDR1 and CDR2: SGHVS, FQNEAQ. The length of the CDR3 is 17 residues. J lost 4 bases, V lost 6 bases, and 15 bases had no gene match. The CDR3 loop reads CASSRREGQGEGYEQYF. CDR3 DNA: TGTGCCAGCAGTCGTAGAGAAGGACAGGGGGAAGGTTACGAGCAGTACTTC.

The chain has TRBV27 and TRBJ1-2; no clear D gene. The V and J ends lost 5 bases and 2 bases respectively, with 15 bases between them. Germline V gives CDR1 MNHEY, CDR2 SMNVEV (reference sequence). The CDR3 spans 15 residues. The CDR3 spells CASSPLGGSNYGYTF. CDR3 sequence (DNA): TGTGCCAGCAGTCCCCTAGGCGGGTCCAACTATGGCTACACCTTC.

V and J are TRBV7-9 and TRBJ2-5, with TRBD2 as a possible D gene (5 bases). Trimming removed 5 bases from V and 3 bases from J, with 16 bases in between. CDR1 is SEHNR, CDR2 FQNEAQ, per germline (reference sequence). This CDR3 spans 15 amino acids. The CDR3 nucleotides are TGTGCCAGCAGCCCTACAGTCCTAGCAGAAGAGACCCAGTACTTC. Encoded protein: CASSPTVLAEETQYF.